The clone carrying this T cell receptor (beta chain) was seen a handful of times. Its antigen is currently unknown. With a J-beta primer mix and a sample-barcoded 5' primer, a second PCR ran roughly 6 to 11 cycles. Tags on each cDNA molecule came from a template-switch adaptor with 12 random nucleotides. TCRdb independently ran MiXCR on the 5' RACE reads; one entry per CDR3 protein. The table records roughly 700,000 distinct CDR3 sequences, more than 40% of them present only once. This sample stems from a study of blood T cells in healthy people across ages. The study, taken as a whole, reports: While age rose, TCR beta diversity per million T cells dropped in a roughly linear way. The study lacked donor CMV status, which possibly confounded expanded clonotype changes.

V gave up 2 bases and J gave up 2 bases, with 16 bases separating them. Germline-derived CDR1 and CDR2 are LGHNA and YNFKEQ. The CDR3 length is 16 residues. The clonotype originates from a woman in her fifties or sixties in good health. Material: blood. The chain has TRBV4-2 and TRBJ2-7, with D perhaps matching TRBD1 (6 bases). The DNA for the CDR3 is TGTGCCAGCAGCCAAAACATGGGGGCGTTTACCTACGAGCAGTACTTC. Translated: CASSQNMGAFTYEQYF.